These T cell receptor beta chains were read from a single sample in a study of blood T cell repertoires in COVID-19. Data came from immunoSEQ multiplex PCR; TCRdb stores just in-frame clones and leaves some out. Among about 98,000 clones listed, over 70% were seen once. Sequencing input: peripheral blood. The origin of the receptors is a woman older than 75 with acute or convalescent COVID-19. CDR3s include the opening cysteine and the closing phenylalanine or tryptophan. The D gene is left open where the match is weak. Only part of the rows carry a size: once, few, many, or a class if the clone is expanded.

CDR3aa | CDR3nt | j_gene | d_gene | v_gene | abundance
CASAQHGGPYEQYF | TGTGCCAGCGCCCAGCATGGGGGCCCCTACGAGCAGTACTTC | TRBJ2-7 | - | TRBV6-5 | -
CASSLGGIVRDGYTF | TGTGCCAGCAGCTTAGGCGGGATCGTCCGGGATGGCTACACCTTC | TRBJ1-2 | - | TRBV7-2 | -
CASSTTGDYTF | TGTGCCAGCAGTACTACAGGGGACTACACCTTC | TRBJ1-2 | TRBD1 | TRBV28 | -
CASSTPGWNQPQHF | TGTGCCAGCAGCACCCCAGGGTGGAATCAGCCCCAGCATTTT | TRBJ1-5 | - | TRBV7-2 | -
CAVRGRTEAFF | TGTGCCGTCCGGGGGAGGACTGAAGCTTTCTTT | TRBJ1-1 | - | TRBV3-1/TRBV3-2 | -
CASSDRTGGSTNEKLFF | TGTGCCAGCAGTGATCGGACAGGGGGCTCGACTAATGAAAAACTGTTTTTT | TRBJ1-4 | TRBD1 | TRBV25-1 | -
CASSALDRGTNEKLFF | TGTGCCAGCAGTGCTCTCGACAGGGGAACTAATGAAAAACTGTTTTTT | TRBJ1-4 | TRBD1 | TRBV27 | -
CASSFAGRETLIGGYTF | TGCGCCAGCAGTTTTGCCGGCAGGGAAACGTTGATCGGCGGCTACACCTTC | TRBJ1-2 | - | TRBV10-2 | -
CASSRGQGAQPQHF | TGTGCCAGCAGTAGAGGACAGGGGGCTCAGCCCCAGCATTTT | TRBJ1-5 | TRBD1 | TRBV6-5 | -
CASSPETGDLFYGYTF | TGTGCCAGCAGCCCCGAAACAGGCGATCTTTTCTATGGCTACACCTTC | TRBJ1-2 | - | TRBV5-6 | -
CASSYSGGAEAFF | TGTGCCAGCAGTTACTCTGGGGGGGCTGAAGCTTTCTTT | TRBJ1-1 | - | TRBV6-5 | once
CAIHQGERGGWNSPLHF | TGTGCCATCCACCAGGGTGAAAGGGGGGGATGGAATTCACCCCTCCACTTT | TRBJ1-6 | - | TRBV28 | -
CASSYGPGAREQFF | TGTGCCAGCAGTTATGGTCCTGGGGCAAGGGAGCAGTTCTTC | TRBJ2-1 | - | TRBV6-2/TRBV6-3 | -
CASSPRGGDGYTF | TGTGCCAGCAGTCCCCGGGGGGGAGATGGCTACACCTTC | TRBJ1-2 | - | TRBV12-3/TRBV12-4 | once
CASSKGEGVLQETQYF | TGTGCCAGCAGCAAGGGGGAGGGGGTATTACAAGAGACCCAGTACTTC | TRBJ2-5 | - | TRBV5-6 | -
CASSLTTGASEAFF | TGTGCCAGCAGTCTGACAACAGGGGCTTCTGAAGCTTTCTTT | TRBJ1-1 | TRBD1 | TRBV6-5 | -
CASSYSTGRISPLHF | TGTGCCAGCAGTTACTCGACAGGGAGGATCTCACCCCTCCACTTT | TRBJ1-6 | TRBD1 | TRBV6-6 | -
CASRSGTGGSYNSPLHF | TGTGCCAGCAGATCCGGGACAGGGGGCTCCTATAATTCACCCCTCCACTTT | TRBJ1-6 | TRBD1 | TRBV2 | -
CASSEGTGTNEQFF | TGTGCCAGCAGTGAAGGGACAGGGACCAATGAGCAGTTCTTC | TRBJ2-1 | TRBD1 | TRBV6-1 | -
CASSVGLANTEAFF | TGTGCCAGCAGCGTAGGGTTGGCAAACACTGAAGCTTTCTTT | TRBJ1-1 | - | TRBV9 | -
CASSSQSYTEAFF | TGTGCCAGCAGCTCACAGTCTTACACTGAAGCTTTCTTT | TRBJ1-1 | - | TRBV11-2 | -
CASSLFAVQYF | TGTGCCAGCAGTTTATTCGCAGTGCAGTACTTC | TRBJ2-7 | - | TRBV28 | few